These 28 T cell receptor beta chains were all obtained from the same sample, sequenced in a study of PD-1 blockade in classical Hodgkin lymphoma. Produced via immunoSEQ multiplex PCR; TCRdb's table is partial and in-frame only. The sample has more than 140,000 clones; 78% are singletons. Relapses following autologous stem cell transplantation were seen in all patients, with brentuximab vedotin exposure varying. Sequences were derived from peripheral blood mononuclear cells (PBMCs), sampled before the second cycle of nivolumab. The receptors shown here come from a human donor with classical Hodgkin lymphoma.

The genes are TRBV10-2 and TRBJ2-3, with TRBD1 matching 8 bases. Germline assignment: CDR1 WSHSY and CDR2 SAAADI. V lost 3 bases and J lost 4; bases outside the gene matches: 3. There are 14 residues in the CDR3. The CDR3 sequence: CASSEQGVADTQYF. CDR3 nucleotides: TGCGCCAGCAGTGAACAGGGGGTGGCAGATACGCAGTATTTT.

This clone was seen a handful of times. The chain recombines TRBV2 with TRBJ2-7, with D hard to call. V was shortened by 6 bases and J by 4 bases, with 7 bases between the two germline ends. The CDR3 loop spans 11 amino acids. Germline CDR1 reads SNHLY; CDR2 reads FYNNEI. The CDR3 DNA follows: TGTGCCAGCAGCGTGGAGTACGAGCAGTACTTC. Translated: CASSVEYEQYF. Drawing the rest from reference TRBV2 and TRBJ2-7, the complete variable domain is EPEVTQTPSHQVTQMGQEVILRCVPISNHLYFYWYRQILGQKVEFLVSFYNNEISEKSEIFDDQFSVERPDGSNFTLKIRSTKLEDSAMYFCASSVEYEQYFGPGTRLTVT.

The V gene is TRBV29-1, the J gene TRBJ2-7; 8 bases match TRBD1. Matching the DNA end better, TRBJ2-5 makes the J call doubtful. CDR1 is SQVTM, CDR2 ANQGSEA, per germline. The CDR3 has 11 amino acids. The CDR3 DNA is TGCAGCGTACAGGGGGAAGAGACCCAGTACTTC. This sequence encodes CSVQGEETQYF.

This clone has more than one count but fewer than ten. The chain is built from TRBV6-6 and TRBJ1-5; 10 bases agree with TRBD1. V was clipped by 6 bases and J by 8 bases; unmatched bases: 4. Germline lookup yields CDR1 MNHNY and CDR2 SVGAGI (reference sequence). This CDR3 is 13 amino acids long. The CDR3: CASRGQGWEPQHF. CDR3 DNA sequence: TGTGCCAGCAGGGGACAGGGGTGGGAGCCCCAGCATTTT.

A single count supports this clone. The rearrangement joins TRBV25-1 to TRBJ2-1; the D gene is possibly TRBD2 (6 bases). CDR3 length: 15 amino acids. Germline values: CDR1 MGHDK, CDR2 SYGVNS. V was trimmed by 1 base and J by 6 bases, leaving 13 bases between them. In DNA form, the CDR3 reads TGTGCCAGCAGTGAATTTGGAGGGCATCGCAATGAGCAGTTCTTC. It specifies CASSEFGGHRNEQFF.

This clone was seen a few times. V usage is TRBV25-1 and J usage is TRBJ1-4; 8 positions agree with TRBD1. The V segment lost 3 bases and the J segment 7 bases; nucleotides outside the gene matches: 7. The CDR3 loop spans 15 amino acids. CDR1 is MGHDK, CDR2 SYGVNS, per germline. CDR3 DNA: TGTGCCAGCAGTGATACCGGACAGGGTGGTGAAAAACTGTTTTTT. This translates into CASSDTGQGGEKLFF.

V gene TRBV6-4 combines with J gene TRBJ2-1; 7 bases align to TRBD2. This CDR3 spans 15 amino acids. The junction had 6 bases not matched to a gene; V was cut back by 4 bases and J by 3 bases. Germline CDR1 MRHNA, CDR2 SNTAGT. CDR3 DNA sequence: TGTGCCAGCAGTGTCGCGGGGGACTACTACAATGAGCAGTTCTTC. This sequence encodes CASSVAGDYYNEQFF.

For this clone: Different DNA sequences within this sample yield the same CDR3. The chain joins TRBV6-5 to TRBJ1-3, with 7 bases fitting TRBD1. Per germline, CDR1 MNHEY and CDR2 SVGAGI. The J segment lost 4 bases and the V segment lost 0 bases, leaving 3 bases of the junction unmatched. The CDR3 has 15 residues. The CDR3 sequence: CASSYSRDSGNTIYF. The CDR3 DNA sequence: TGTGCCAGCAGTTACTCGAGGGACAGCGGAAACACCATATATTTT.

V gene TRBV25-1 combines with J gene TRBJ1-1, with TRBD1 as a possible D gene (6 bases). This CDR3 comprises 15 residues. V lost 0 bases and J lost 1, with 9 bases in between. Germline V lookup: CDR1 MGHDK, CDR2 SYGVNS. Written as DNA, the CDR3 is TGTGCCAGCAGTGAATATCCGGACAGGAACACTGAAGCTTTCTTT. It translates to CASSEYPDRNTEAFF.

V usage is TRBV6-5 and J usage is TRBJ2-5; 9 positions match TRBD1. Germline V gene sequence: CDR1 MNHEY, CDR2 SVGAGI. V shed 0 bases and J 4 bases; nucleotides not matched to a gene: 6. The CDR3 has 16 amino acids. The CDR3 spells CASSYSLGQGGETQYF. DNA for the CDR3: TGTGCCAGCAGTTACTCCCTGGGACAGGGTGGAGAGACCCAGTACTTC.

CDR3 protein: CASSLLQGPAELVTEAFF. CDR3 sequence (DNA): TGTGCCAGCTCACTCCTACAGGGGCCGGCGGAGTTGGTCACTGAAGCTTTCTTT. The chain carries TRBV18 and TRBJ1-1, with TRBD1 matching 7 bases. Trimming at V came to 4 bases and at J to 4 bases, leaving 18 bases not matched to a gene. Germline values: CDR1 KGHSH, CDR2 LQKENI. The CDR3 length is 18 residues.

The V gene is TRBV7-9, the J gene TRBJ2-1; possibly TRBD1 or TRBD2 for D (5 bases each). Trimming removed 5 bases at V and 2 bases at J, with 13 bases between. This CDR3 contains 15 residues. Germline CDR1 reads SEHNR; CDR2 reads FQNEAQ (reference sequence). CDR3 coding DNA: TGTGCCAGCAGCCCGACTGGGACCGCCTACAATGAGCAGTTCTTC. This encodes CASSPTGTAYNEQFF. Full variable domain (outside the CDR3, taken from reference TRBV7-9 and TRBJ2-1): DTGVSQNPRHKITKRGQNVTFRCDPISEHNRLYWYRQTLGQGPEFLTYFQNEAQLEKSRLLSDRFSAERPKGSFSTLEIQRTEQGDSAMYLCASSPTGTAYNEQFFGPGTRLTVL.

J is TRBJ1-1 and V is TRBV18; D gene unclear. Deletions cut 3 bases from V and 4 bases from J, with 9 bases between. The CDR3 is 13 residues long. Germline V CDR1 and CDR2: KGHSH, LQKENI. The CDR3 spells CASSPRDTTEAFF. The CDR3 nucleotides are TGTGCCAGCTCACCGCGTGACACCACTGAAGCTTTCTTT.

The chain joins TRBV11-2 to TRBJ2-5; 8 bases fit TRBD1. Germline CDR1 SGHAT, CDR2 FQNNGV. Germline trimming cut 4 bases from V and 0 bases from J; bases unmatched to any gene: 4. The CDR3 has 15 residues. Here the CDR3 reads CASSSNRGYQETQYF. The CDR3 nucleotides read TGTGCCAGCAGCTCCAACAGGGGGTACCAAGAGACCCAGTACTTC.

This chain uses TRBV5-6 with TRBJ2-7; the match to TRBD2 covers 9 bases. The CDR3 length is 16 residues. Germline V gene sequence: CDR1 SGHDT, CDR2 YYEEEE. Trimming at V came to 1 base and at J to 4 bases, leaving 9 bases not matched to a gene. The CDR3, as DNA: TGTGCCAGCAGCTTGTGGGCGGGGGGGCCGAGGTACGAGCAGTACTTC. This codes for CASSLWAGGPRYEQYF. Together with reference TRBV5-6 and TRBJ2-7, the CDR3 gives the full variable domain: DAGVTQSPTHLIKTRGQQVTLRCSPKSGHDTVSWYQQALGQGPQFIFQYYEEEERQRGNFPDRFSGHQFPNYSSELNVNALLLGDSALYLCASSLWAGGPRYEQYFGPGTRLTVT.

This chain uses TRBV21-1 with TRBJ1-2; the table gives TRBD1 as D, unverified against the DNA. TRBV21-1 is a recognized pseudogene. The CDR3 length is 13 residues. The DNA for the CDR3 is TGTGCCAGCAGCACTCAGGGAAACTATGGCTACACCTTC. As protein: CASSTQGNYGYTF.

The count of this clone is one. V and J are TRBV5-1 and TRBJ2-3, with 9 bases aligning to TRBD2. Looked up from germline, CDR1 is SGHRS and CDR2 is YFSETQ. V shed 1 base and J 0 bases; nucleotides not matched to a gene: 9. The CDR3 covers 18 residues. The chain's CDR3 is CASSLPSGEGASTDTQYF. In DNA, the CDR3 is TGCGCCAGCAGCTTGCCTAGCGGGGAGGGGGCTAGCACAGATACGCAGTATTTT.

CDR3 DNA: TGCGCCAGCAGCCAATCCCCCAATGAAAAACTGTTTTTT. Its translation: CASSQSPNEKLFF. The chain recombines TRBV4-3 with TRBJ1-4; no firm D call. The V gene's germline CDR1 is LGHNA and CDR2 YSLEER. V was pared by 2 bases and J by 5 bases, with 6 bases between. The CDR3 runs to 13 residues.

The rearrangement links TRBV27 to TRBJ1-4; D gene ambiguous. The CDR3 is 14 residues long. CDR1 MNHEY and CDR2 SMNVEV come from the germline V gene (reference sequence). V lost 2 bases and J 0 bases, leaving 4 bases between the germline ends. The CDR3 bases are TGTGCCAGCAGTTTAAGTACAACTAATGAAAAACTGTTTTTT. This sequence encodes CASSLSTTNEKLFF.

This clone was counted once. CDR3 in amino acids: CSVVQGDTEAFF. The CDR3 nucleotides read TGCAGCGTTGTACAGGGAGACACTGAAGCTTTCTTT. This chain links TRBV29-1 with TRBJ1-1, with a tentative D call TRBD1 (6 bases). Trimming stripped 4 bases from V and 3 bases from J, with 9 bases between. The germline CDR1 and CDR2 sequences are SQVTM and ANQGSEA. The CDR3 is 12 residues long.

The chain recombines TRBV12-5 with TRBJ1-6; 8 nucleotides match TRBD1. This CDR3 comprises 22 residues. Trimming at V came to 3 bases and at J to 0 bases, leaving 19 bases not matched to a gene. The V gene's germline CDR1 is LGHNT and CDR2 FRNRAP. The CDR3 coding sequence is TGTGCTAGTGGTTTAACTCACGATACCGGGACAGGCAGGAGCTCCTATAATTCACCCCTCCACTTT. It is translated as CASGLTHDTGTGRSSYNSPLHF.

In DNA form, the CDR3 reads TGTGCCAGCTCACCAAGGGGGCTGAGCTATGGCTACACCTTC. Amino acid sequence: CASSPRGLSYGYTF. The J gene is TRBJ1-2, the V gene TRBV18; 7 bases align to TRBD1. CDR3 length: 14 amino acids. Looked up from germline, CDR1 is KGHSH and CDR2 is LQKENI. Trimming took 2 bases from V and 4 from J; bases not matched to a gene: 4.

CDR3 sequence reads: CAISEASGTGGFTNEKLFF. The DNA of the CDR3 is TGTGCCATCAGTGAGGCCTCTGGGACAGGAGGTTTCACTAATGAAAAACTGTTTTTT. The rearrangement links TRBV10-3 to TRBJ1-4, with 8 bases matching TRBD1. Germline lookup yields CDR1 ENHRY and CDR2 SYGVKD. V trimming: 2 bases; J trimming: 2 bases; junction bases outside the gene matches: 13. The CDR3 is 19 residues long.

CDR3 coding DNA: TGTGCCAGCAGCTTGGACAGGGCCTCCTACGAGCAGTACTTC. Amino acid sequence: CASSLDRASYEQYF. V is TRBV5-4 and J is TRBJ2-7; possible D gene TRBD1, 6 bases. CDR3 length: 14 residues. Trimming pared 0 bases from V and 0 bases from J, leaving 7 bases between. The V gene's germline CDR1 is SGHNT and CDR2 YYREEE (reference sequence).

This clone has more than one count but fewer than ten. V is TRBV7-9 and J is TRBJ1-1; unclear D gene. Deletions cut 4 bases from V and 0 bases from J, with 6 bases between. The CDR3 is made up of 13 amino acids. From germline, CDR1 is SEHNR and CDR2 FQNEAQ (reference sequence). The CDR3 nucleotides read TGTGCCAGCAGCTCTTATATGAACACTGAAGCTTTCTTT. Protein: CASSSYMNTEAFF. Drawing the rest from reference TRBV7-9 and TRBJ1-1, the complete variable domain is DTGVSQNPRHKITKRGQNVTFRCDPISEHNRLYWYRQTLGQGPEFLTYFQNEAQLEKSRLLSDRFSAERPKGSFSTLEIQRTEQGDSAMYLCASSSYMNTEAFFGQGTRLTVV.

This clone has a single count. The chain combines TRBV7-9 with TRBJ1-6; possible D gene TRBD1, 5 bases. This CDR3 is 17 amino acids long. In germline, CDR1 is SEHNR, CDR2 FQNEAQ (reference sequence). Trimming left V 5 bases short and J 0 bases short, with 14 bases between. The CDR3 DNA reads TGTGCCAGCAGCCGCAGGGAGTCCGGCTCCTATAATTCACCCCTCCACTTT. Amino acid sequence: CASSRRESGSYNSPLHF.

CDR3 sequence: CAWSAPRTAPGGLAGRGYEQYF. CDR3 bases: TGTGCCTGGAGTGCTCCACGGACAGCACCCGGTGGACTAGCGGGTAGAGGCTACGAGCAGTACTTC. The J gene is TRBJ2-7, the V gene TRBV30; TRBD2 aligns across 11 bases. J was trimmed by 3 bases and V by 1 base; bases with no gene match: 26. The CDR3 loop spans 22 amino acids. The V gene's germline CDR1 is GTSNPN and CDR2 SVGIG (reference sequence).

This chain uses TRBV28 with TRBJ2-3, with a weak D call TRBD1 (5 bases). This CDR3 contains 15 residues. The germline CDR1 and CDR2 sequences are MDHEN and SYDVKM. The ends were cut back, 7 bases at V and 5 bases at J, with 19 bases in the middle. The CDR3 coding sequence is TGTGCCAGCAACATCCTGTGGCAGGGCGTAGATACGCAGTATTTT. Protein sequence: CASNILWQGVDTQYF.